This T cell receptor beta chain was captured in a study of vaccination and CD4 T cells after COVID-19. The Oncomine TCR Beta short-read assay was what sequenced the DNA obtained from cultured CD4+ T cells. TCRdb re-called the PCR reads with MiXCR, one entry per CDR3 protein. The sample yields over 15,000 distinct CDR3 sequences, more than 55% seen once. This clonotype was found once. The antigen is undetermined. Documented treatment: roughly 10-day PBMC culture with coronavirus spike peptide pools or control peptides (ViraFEST assay). Sequenced material: CD4+ T cells from blood, cultured in vitro. The source of this sequence is a human donor who had recovered from COVID-19.

The CDR3 here is CASSLEGYEQFF. CDR3 bases: TGTGCCAGCAGCTTAGAGGGTTATGAGCAGTTCTTC. This chain connects TRBV11-3 to TRBJ2-1; D remains ambiguous. This CDR3 has 12 residues. CDR1 is SGHNT, CDR2 YENEEA, per germline. Trimming left V 0 bases short and J 8 bases short, with 5 bases between.